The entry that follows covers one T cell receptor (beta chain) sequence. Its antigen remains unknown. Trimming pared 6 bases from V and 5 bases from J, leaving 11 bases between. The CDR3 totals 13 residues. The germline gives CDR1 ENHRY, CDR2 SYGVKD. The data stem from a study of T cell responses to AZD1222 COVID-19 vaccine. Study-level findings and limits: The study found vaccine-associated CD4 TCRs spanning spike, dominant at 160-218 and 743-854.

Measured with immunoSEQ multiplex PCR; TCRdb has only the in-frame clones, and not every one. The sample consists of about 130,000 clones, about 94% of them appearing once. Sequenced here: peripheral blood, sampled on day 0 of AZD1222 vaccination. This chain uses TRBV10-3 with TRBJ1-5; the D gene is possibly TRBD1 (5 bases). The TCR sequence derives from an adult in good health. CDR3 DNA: TGTGCCATCAGCACCAGGGAAGATCAGCCCCAGCATTTT. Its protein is CAISTREDQPQHF.